This T cell receptor (beta chain) was identified during a study of T cell repertoires in cytomegalovirus infection. TCRdb analysed the reads with MiXCR anew, one entry per CDR3 protein. The sample holds about 100,000 distinct CDR3 sequences, more than 20% seen once. This clonotype has at least ten counts. Per germline, CDR1 SGHAT and CDR2 FQNNGV. The CDR3 sequence is 13 residues long. With 8 bases removed from V and 2 bases from J, the gap between germline ends came to 13 bases. This TCR came from a human donor in good health (CMV status not recorded). Some clones in this sample may be carry-over from other donors' samples. The J gene is TRBJ2-7, the V gene TRBV11-2; D gene unclear. The specimen was CD8+ T cells from PBMCs. The CDR3 loop is CASALGGAYEQYF. DNA of the CDR3: TGTGCCAGCGCGTTGGGCGGCGCCTACGAGCAGTACTTC.